The 3 T cell receptor beta chains in this list originate from one sample, sequenced in a study of blood T cell repertoires in COVID-19. Libraries were prepared by immunoSEQ multiplex PCR; TCRdb keeps only in-frame clonotypes and omits some of them. Of a few hundred thousand clones in the sample, about 87% were seen once. The sequencing input was peripheral blood. These receptor sequences come from a woman aged 55-70 years with COVID-19, enrolled during active disease.

The CDR3 bases are TGTGCCAGCAGCCGAGGACTAGCGGGTCAGTACTTC. It translates to CASSRGLAGQYF. V is TRBV7-8 and J is TRBJ2-7, with 11 bases identical to TRBD2. V was clipped by 5 bases and J by 10 bases; unmatched bases: 4. The CDR3 has 12 amino acids. Looked up from germline, CDR1 is SGHVS and CDR2 is FQNEAQ.

The chain has TRBV30 and TRBJ1-4, with D maybe TRBD1 (6 bases). CDR1 is GTSNPN and CDR2 is SVGIG in the germline V gene (reference sequence). V lost 4 bases, J lost 4 bases, and 16 bases lay in between. The CDR3 loop spans 15 amino acids. The CDR3 region is CAWTRRGALNEKLFF. For the CDR3, the DNA is TGTGCCTGGACCCGCAGGGGAGCCCTTAATGAAAAACTGTTTTTT.

The V call is TRBV3-1 (or the pseudogene TRBV3-2), the J call TRBJ1-2, with no clear D. This CDR3 contains 15 residues. V lost 0 bases, J lost 4 bases, and 12 bases lay in between. Per the germline V gene, CDR1 is LGHDT and CDR2 is YNNKEL (reference sequence). CDR3 coding DNA: TGTGCCAGCAGCCAAGATTCTGGCAGTATCTATGGCTACACCTTC. The encoded protein is CASSQDSGSIYGYTF.